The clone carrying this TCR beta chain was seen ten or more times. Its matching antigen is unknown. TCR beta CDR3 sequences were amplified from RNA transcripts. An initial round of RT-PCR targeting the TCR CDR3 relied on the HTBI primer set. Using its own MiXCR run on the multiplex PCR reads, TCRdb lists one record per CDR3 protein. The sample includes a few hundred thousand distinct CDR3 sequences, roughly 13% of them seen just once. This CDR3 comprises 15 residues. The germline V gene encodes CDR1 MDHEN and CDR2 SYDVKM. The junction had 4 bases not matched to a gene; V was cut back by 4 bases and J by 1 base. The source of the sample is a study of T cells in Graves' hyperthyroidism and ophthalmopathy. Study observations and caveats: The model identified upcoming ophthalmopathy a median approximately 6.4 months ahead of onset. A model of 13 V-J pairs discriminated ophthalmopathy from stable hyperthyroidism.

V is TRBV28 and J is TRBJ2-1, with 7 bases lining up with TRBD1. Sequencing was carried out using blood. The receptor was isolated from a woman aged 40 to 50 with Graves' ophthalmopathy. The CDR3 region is CASSYRGVSYNEQFF. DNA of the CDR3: TGTGCCAGCAGTTACAGGGGCGTTTCCTACAATGAGCAGTTCTTC.